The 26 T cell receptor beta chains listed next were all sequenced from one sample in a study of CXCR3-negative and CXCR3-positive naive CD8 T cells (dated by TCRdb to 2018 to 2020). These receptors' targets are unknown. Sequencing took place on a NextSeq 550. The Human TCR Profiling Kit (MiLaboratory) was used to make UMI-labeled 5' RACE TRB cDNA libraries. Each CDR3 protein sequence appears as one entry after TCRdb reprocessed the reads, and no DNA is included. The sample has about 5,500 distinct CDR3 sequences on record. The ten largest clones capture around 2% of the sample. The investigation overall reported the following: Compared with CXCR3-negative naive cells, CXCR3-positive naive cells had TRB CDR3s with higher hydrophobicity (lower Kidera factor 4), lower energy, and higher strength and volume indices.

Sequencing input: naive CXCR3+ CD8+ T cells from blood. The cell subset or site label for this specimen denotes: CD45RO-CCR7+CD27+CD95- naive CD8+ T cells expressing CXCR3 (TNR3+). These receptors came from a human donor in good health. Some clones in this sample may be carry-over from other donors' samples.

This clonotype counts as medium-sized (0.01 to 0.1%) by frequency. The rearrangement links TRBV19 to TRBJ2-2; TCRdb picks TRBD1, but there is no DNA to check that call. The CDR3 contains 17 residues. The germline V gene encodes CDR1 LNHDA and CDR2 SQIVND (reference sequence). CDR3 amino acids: CASRSLLGQGFSGELFF.

The CDR3 here is CAISEGGQSYEQYF. The chain links TRBV10-3 to TRBJ2-7; the D call from TCRdb, TRBD1, cannot be confirmed without DNA. This CDR3 contains 14 residues. The germline CDR1 and CDR2 sequences are ENHRY and SYGVKD.

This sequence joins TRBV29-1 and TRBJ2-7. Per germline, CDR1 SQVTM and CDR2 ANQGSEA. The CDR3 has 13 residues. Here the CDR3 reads CSVLLGDSYEQYF.

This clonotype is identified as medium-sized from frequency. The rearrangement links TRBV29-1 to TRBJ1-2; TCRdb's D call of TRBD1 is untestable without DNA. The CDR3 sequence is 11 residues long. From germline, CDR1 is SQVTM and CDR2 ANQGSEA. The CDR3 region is CSVDGGYGYTF.

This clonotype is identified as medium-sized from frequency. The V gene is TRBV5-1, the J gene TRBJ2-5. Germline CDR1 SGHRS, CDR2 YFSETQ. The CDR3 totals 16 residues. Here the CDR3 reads CASSLAKRTPQETQYF.

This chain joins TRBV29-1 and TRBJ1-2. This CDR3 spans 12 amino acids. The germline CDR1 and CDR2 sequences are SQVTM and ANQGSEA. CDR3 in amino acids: CSVAGSNYGYTF.

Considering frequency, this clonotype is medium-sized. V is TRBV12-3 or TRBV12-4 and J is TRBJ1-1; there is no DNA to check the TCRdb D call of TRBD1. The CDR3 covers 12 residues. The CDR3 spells CASSPQGAGAFF.

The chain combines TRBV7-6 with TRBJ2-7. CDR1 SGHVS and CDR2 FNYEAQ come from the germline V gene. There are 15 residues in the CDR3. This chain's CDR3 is CASSLESGRPYEQYF.

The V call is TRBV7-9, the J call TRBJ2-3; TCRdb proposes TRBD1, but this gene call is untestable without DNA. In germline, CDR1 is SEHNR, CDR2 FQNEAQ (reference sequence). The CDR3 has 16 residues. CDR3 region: CASSPAAPDSTDTQYF. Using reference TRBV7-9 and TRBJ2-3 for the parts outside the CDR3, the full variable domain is DTGVSQNPRHKITKRGQNVTFRCDPISEHNRLYWYRQTLGQGPEFLTYFQNEAQLEKSRLLSDRFSAERPKGSFSTLEIQRTEQGDSAMYLCASSPAAPDSTDTQYFGPGTRLTVL.

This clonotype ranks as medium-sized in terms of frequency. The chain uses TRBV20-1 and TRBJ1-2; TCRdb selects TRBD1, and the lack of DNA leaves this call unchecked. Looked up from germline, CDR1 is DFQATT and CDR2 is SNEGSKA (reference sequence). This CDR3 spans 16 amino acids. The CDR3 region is CSARSAFEGARWGYTF.

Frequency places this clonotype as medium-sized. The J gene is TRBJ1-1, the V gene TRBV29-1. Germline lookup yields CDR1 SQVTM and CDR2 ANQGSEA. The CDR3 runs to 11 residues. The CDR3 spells CSVAGYTEAFF.

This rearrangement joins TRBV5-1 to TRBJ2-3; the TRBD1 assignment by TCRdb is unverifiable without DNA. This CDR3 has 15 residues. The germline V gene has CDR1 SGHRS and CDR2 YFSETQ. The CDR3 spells CASSLASGTGDTQYF.

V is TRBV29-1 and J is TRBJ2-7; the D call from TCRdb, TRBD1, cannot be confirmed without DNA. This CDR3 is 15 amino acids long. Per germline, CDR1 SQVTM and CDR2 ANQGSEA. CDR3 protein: CSVEGPGQGPYEQYF.

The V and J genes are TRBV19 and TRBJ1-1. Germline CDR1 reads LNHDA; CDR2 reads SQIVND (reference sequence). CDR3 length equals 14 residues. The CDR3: CASSLLGLNTEAFF.

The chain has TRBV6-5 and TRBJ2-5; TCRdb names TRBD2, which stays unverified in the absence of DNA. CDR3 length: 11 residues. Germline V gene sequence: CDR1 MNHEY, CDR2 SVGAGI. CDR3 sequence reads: CASSSSETQYF.

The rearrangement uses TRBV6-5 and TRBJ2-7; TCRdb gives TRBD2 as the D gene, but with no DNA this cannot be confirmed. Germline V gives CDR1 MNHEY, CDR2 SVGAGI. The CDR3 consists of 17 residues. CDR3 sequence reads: CASSYGAPVLNSYEQYF.

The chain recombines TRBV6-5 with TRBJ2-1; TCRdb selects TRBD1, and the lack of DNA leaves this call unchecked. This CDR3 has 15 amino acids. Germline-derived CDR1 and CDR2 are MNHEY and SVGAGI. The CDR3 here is CASNPGTGNYNEQFF.

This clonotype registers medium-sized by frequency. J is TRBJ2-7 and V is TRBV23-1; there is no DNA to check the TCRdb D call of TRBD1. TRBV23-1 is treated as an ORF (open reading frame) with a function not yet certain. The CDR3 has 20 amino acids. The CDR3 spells CASSQPYPGRSICPGYEQYF.

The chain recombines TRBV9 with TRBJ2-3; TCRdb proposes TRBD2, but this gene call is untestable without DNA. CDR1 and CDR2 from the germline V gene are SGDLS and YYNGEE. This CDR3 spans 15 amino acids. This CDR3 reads CASSGGSGRTDTQYF.

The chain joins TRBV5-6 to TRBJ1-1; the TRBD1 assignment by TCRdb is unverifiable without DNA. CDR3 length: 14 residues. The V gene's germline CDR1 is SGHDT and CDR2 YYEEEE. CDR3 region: CASSFPGPNTEAFF.

CDR3 sequence: CASSGGGDSSNEQFF. The chain has TRBV9 and TRBJ2-1. CDR1 and CDR2 from the germline V gene are SGDLS and YYNGEE. The CDR3 length is 15 residues.

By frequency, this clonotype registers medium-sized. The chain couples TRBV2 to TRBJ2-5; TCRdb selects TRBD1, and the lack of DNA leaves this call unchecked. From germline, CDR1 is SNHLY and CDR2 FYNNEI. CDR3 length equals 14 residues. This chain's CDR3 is CASRGAGGPETQYF.

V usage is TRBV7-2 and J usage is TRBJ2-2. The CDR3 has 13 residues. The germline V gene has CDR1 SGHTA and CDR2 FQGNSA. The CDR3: CASSLAGAGELFF.

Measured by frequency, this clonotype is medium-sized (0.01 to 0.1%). The CDR3 region is CSVPGRQETQYF. The J gene is TRBJ2-5, the V gene TRBV29-1; the D call of TRBD1 rests on TCRdb alone, since no DNA is present to check it. The germline V gene encodes CDR1 SQVTM and CDR2 ANQGSEA. The CDR3 length is 12 residues.

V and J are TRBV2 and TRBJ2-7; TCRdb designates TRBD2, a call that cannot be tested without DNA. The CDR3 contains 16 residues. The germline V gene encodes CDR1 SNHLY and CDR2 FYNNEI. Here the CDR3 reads CASSEVFSGNSYEQYF.

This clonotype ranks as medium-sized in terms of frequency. The CDR3 loop is CATSRDLSQLKTSNQPQHF. This chain links TRBV15 with TRBJ1-5. From germline, CDR1 is LNHNV and CDR2 YYDKDF (reference sequence). This CDR3 contains 19 residues. The variable domain in full, with the rest retrieved from reference TRBV15 and TRBJ1-5, is DAMVIQNPRYQVTQFGKPVTLSCSQTLNHNVMYWYQQKSSQAPKLLFHYYDKDFNNEADTPDNFQSRRPNTSFCFLDIRSPGLGDTAMYLCATSRDLSQLKTSNQPQHFGDGTRLSIL.